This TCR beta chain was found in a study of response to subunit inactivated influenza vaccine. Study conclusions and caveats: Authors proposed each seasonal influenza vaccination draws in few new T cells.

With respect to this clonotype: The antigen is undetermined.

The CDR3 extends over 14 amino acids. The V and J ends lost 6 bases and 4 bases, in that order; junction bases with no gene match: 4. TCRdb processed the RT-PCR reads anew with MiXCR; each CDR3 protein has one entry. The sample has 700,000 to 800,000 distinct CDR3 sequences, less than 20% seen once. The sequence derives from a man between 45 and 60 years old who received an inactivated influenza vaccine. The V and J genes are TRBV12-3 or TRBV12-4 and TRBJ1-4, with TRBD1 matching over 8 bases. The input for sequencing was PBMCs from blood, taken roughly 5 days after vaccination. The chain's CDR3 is CASRRTGLNEKLFF. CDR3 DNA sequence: TGTGCCAGCAGGAGGACAGGGCTTAATGAAAAACTGTTTTTT.